Each of the 28 T cell receptor beta chains below was sequenced from the same sample in a study of T-cell reconstitution after alpha-beta-depleted transplantation in children. This sample's TCRbeta library carried unique molecular identifier barcodes. TCRdb called the PCR reads again in MiXCR, with one record for every CDR3 protein. Altogether fewer than 150,000 distinct CDR3 sequences are present, approximately 8.7% being singletons, with the ten largest covering less than 25%. The material was PBMCs, mostly from graft donor cells, obtained 180 days after TCRalphabeta/CD19-depleted stem cell transplant. These receptors all stem from a girl under three years old who had a stem cell transplant for combined immunodeficiency, so the T cells may come from the graft donor.

The rearrangement joins TRBV20-1 to TRBJ2-1, with D maybe TRBD2 (7 bases). Trimming shortened V by 1 base and J by 1 base, and 14 bases separated the two germline ends. CDR3 length: 16 residues. Germline CDR1 and CDR2: DFQATT and SNEGSKA (reference sequence). The CDR3: CSARGFRGGSYNEQFF. CDR3 in DNA: TGCAGTGCTAGAGGTTTTAGGGGGGGGTCCTACAATGAGCAGTTCTTC.

The chain recombines TRBV4-2 with TRBJ1-4, with D perhaps matching TRBD1 (5 bases). V dropped 0 bases and J dropped 0 bases, with 17 bases sitting between them. CDR1 LGHNA and CDR2 YNFKEQ come from the germline V gene. CDR3 size: 19 residues. The CDR3 spells CASSQDDPRTFATNEKLFF. CDR3 in DNA: TGTGCCAGCAGCCAAGATGACCCCCGGACATTCGCAACTAATGAAAAACTGTTTTTT.

CDR3 bases: TGCAGCGTTGTGGCACAGGAAAGCTCCTACAATGAGCAGTTCTTC. It encodes CSVVAQESSYNEQFF. This chain uses TRBV29-1 with TRBJ2-1; perhaps TRBD1 as D (5 bases). The CDR3 has 15 amino acids. Germline V gene sequence: CDR1 SQVTM, CDR2 ANQGSEA. V was trimmed by 4 bases and J by 0 bases, leaving 13 bases between them.

This clonotype was seen a handful of times. This chain joins TRBV27 and TRBJ2-1; no reliable D call. There are 11 residues in the CDR3. Germline V gives CDR1 MNHEY, CDR2 SMNVEV (reference sequence). The V gene lost 3 bases and the J gene lost 14 bases, with 11 bases spanning the gap. The CDR3 bases are TGTGCCAGCAGTTTTCCCATTAATGAGTTCTTC. Its translation: CASSFPINEFF.

The chain is built from TRBV12-3 or TRBV12-4 and TRBJ2-7; 9 bases are shared with TRBD1. The length of the CDR3 is 14 residues. Unmatched junction bases numbered 3, after V lost 3 bases and J lost 3 bases. The CDR3 nucleotides read TGTGCCAGCAGTTTCTACAGGGGGCACTACGAGCAGTACTTC. Translating gives CASSFYRGHYEQYF.

V gene TRBV27 combines with J gene TRBJ2-2; 7 nucleotides align to TRBD1. Germline V gene sequence: CDR1 MNHEY, CDR2 SMNVEV (reference sequence). Germline trimming cut 7 bases from V and 3 bases from J; bases unmatched to any gene: 11. This CDR3 is 16 amino acids long. CDR3 coding DNA: TGTGCCAGCAAGCCCTGGACAGGTGGAGACACCGGGGAGCTGTTTTTT. Translated, it gives CASKPWTGGDTGELFF.

This clonotype was picked up a small number of times. The chain combines TRBV6-2 or TRBV6-3 with TRBJ2-1, with 11 bases identical to TRBD1. This CDR3 region has 15 residues. Germline V gene sequence: CDR1 MNHEY, CDR2 SVGEGT. V trimming: 5 bases; J trimming: 3 bases; junction bases outside the gene matches: 3. The CDR3 protein is CASSPDRGLYNEQFF. In nucleotides, the CDR3 is TGTGCCAGCAGTCCGGACAGGGGGCTCTACAATGAGCAGTTCTTC.

The rearrangement links TRBV7-2 to TRBJ2-1; 7 bases are a match to TRBD2. CDR3 length: 16 residues. The germline V gene has CDR1 SGHTA and CDR2 FQGNSA. Losses at the gene ends were 4 bases for V and 3 bases for J; bases not matched to a gene: 9. CDR3 region: CASSSNPSGFYNEQFF. CDR3 nucleotides: TGTGCCAGCAGCTCAAACCCTAGCGGCTTCTACAATGAGCAGTTCTTC.

The rearrangement joins TRBV12-3 or TRBV12-4 to TRBJ1-1; D perhaps matches TRBD1 (6 bases). The CDR3 is 12 amino acids. The V and J ends lost 5 bases and 11 bases respectively, with 15 bases between them. CDR3 amino acids: CASSLGTLEAFF. CDR3 in DNA: TGTGCCAGCAGTCTCGGGACACTGGAGGCTTTCTTT.

This chain connects TRBV6-5 to TRBJ2-5; 7 nucleotides match TRBD2. The CDR3 is 16 amino acids. Germline V CDR1 and CDR2: MNHEY, SVGAGI. Trimming took 2 bases from V and 5 from J; bases not matched to a gene: 11. In DNA form, the CDR3 reads TGTGCCAGCAGTTACACCCCGGGACGGGGGGACGAGACCCAGTACTTC. It codes for CASSYTPGRGDETQYF.

V and J are TRBV29-1 and TRBJ1-4; TRBD1 might be the D (5 bases). Trimming removed 0 bases from V and 0 bases from J, with 11 bases in between. CDR3 length: 16 amino acids. The germline V gene encodes CDR1 SQVTM and CDR2 ANQGSEA. Here the CDR3 reads CSVEDRGGATNEKLFF. CDR3 nucleotide sequence: TGCAGCGTTGAAGATCGCGGGGGTGCAACTAATGAAAAACTGTTTTTT.

This clonotype came up a few times. The gene calls are TRBV5-1 and TRBJ2-5; 7 positions match TRBD1. Trimming cost V 5 bases and J 0 bases; bases outside gene matches: 7. Germline V gene data show CDR1 as SGHRS and CDR2 as YFSETQ. The length of the CDR3 is 15 residues. The CDR3, as DNA: TGCGCCAGCAGTAGACAGGGTCTTAACCAAGAGACCCAGTACTTC. This codes for CASSRQGLNQETQYF. The entire variable domain, with the rest obtained from reference TRBV5-1 and TRBJ2-5, is as follows: KAGVTQTPRYLIKTRGQQVTLSCSPISGHRSVSWYQQTPGQGLQFLFEYFSETQRNKGNFPGRFSGRQFSNSRSEMNVSTLELGDSALYLCASSRQGLNQETQYFGPGTRLLVL.

This clonotype was detected only a few times. The chain recombines TRBV29-1 with TRBJ1-4; D is ambiguous. The CDR3 sequence is 14 residues long. The ends were cut back, 7 bases at V and 4 bases at J, with 16 bases in the middle. The germline CDR1 and CDR2 sequences are SQVTM and ANQGSEA. Here the CDR3 reads CSAGIRGLNEKLFF. CDR3 coding DNA: TGCAGCGCCGGAATCCGGGGTCTTAATGAAAAACTGTTTTTT. The full variable domain, with the rest looked up from reference TRBV29-1 and TRBJ1-4, is SAVISQKPSRDICQRGTSLTIQCQVDSQVTMMFWYRQQPGQSLTLIATANQGSEATYESGFVIDKFPISRPNLTFSTLTVSNMSPEDSSIYLCSAGIRGLNEKLFFGSGTQLSVL.

The chain uses TRBV5-6 and TRBJ2-1; D is perhaps TRBD2 (5 bases). The CDR3 runs 15 residues. The germline gives CDR1 SGHDT, CDR2 YYEEEE. V was clipped by 2 bases and J by 4 bases, with 13 bases between them. The chain's CDR3 is CASSFLDGNYNEQFF. The CDR3 nucleotides read TGTGCCAGCAGCTTTCTGGACGGGAATTACAATGAGCAGTTCTTC. The complete variable domain, with remaining parts taken from reference TRBV5-6 and TRBJ2-1, reads DAGVTQSPTHLIKTRGQQVTLRCSPKSGHDTVSWYQQALGQGPQFIFQYYEEEERQRGNFPDRFSGHQFPNYSSELNVNALLLGDSALYLCASSFLDGNYNEQFFGPGTRLTVL.

This clonotype was picked up a small number of times. This sequence joins TRBV20-1 and TRBJ2-7, with 8 bases that match TRBD2. The CDR3 totals 15 residues. Per germline, CDR1 DFQATT and CDR2 SNEGSKA (reference sequence). V dropped 3 bases and J dropped 4; count of bases not matched to a gene: 11. This chain's CDR3 is CSARKEVAGLYEQYF. For the CDR3, the DNA is TGCAGTGCTAGGAAGGAGGTAGCGGGGTTATACGAGCAGTACTTC.

This clonotype was seen ten or more times. The rearrangement links TRBV5-1 to TRBJ2-5; the D is unclear. The V and J ends lost 0 bases and 2 bases respectively, with 8 bases between them. This CDR3 has 14 residues. Germline V gene sequence: CDR1 SGHRS, CDR2 YFSETQ. CDR3 DNA: TGCGCCAGCAGCTTGGGGACGATACAAGAGACCCAGTACTTC. This gives the protein CASSLGTIQETQYF.

This clonotype has more than one count but fewer than ten. V gene TRBV13 combines with J gene TRBJ2-7, with 14 bases fitting TRBD2. J was trimmed by 2 bases and V by 2 bases; bases with no gene match: 17. The CDR3 sequence is 21 residues long. Looked up from germline, CDR1 is PRHDT and CDR2 is FYEKMQ (reference sequence). The DNA for the CDR3 is TGTGCCAGCAGCTTAATAGGAGGGCCGGGACTAGCGGGAGTTCTCGCCTACGAGCAGTACTTC. Its translation: CASSLIGGPGLAGVLAYEQYF.

This clonotype has at least ten counts. The chain links TRBV7-2 to TRBJ2-1; D is unresolved. The V gene lost 4 bases and the J gene lost 3 bases, with 10 bases spanning the gap. This CDR3 comprises 14 residues. The V gene's germline CDR1 is SGHTA and CDR2 FQGNSA. The CDR3 is CASSSGYIYNEQFF. In DNA form, the CDR3 reads TGTGCCAGCAGCTCGGGCTATATCTACAATGAGCAGTTCTTC.

The rearrangement joins TRBV12-3 or TRBV12-4 to TRBJ1-5, with D possibly being TRBD1 (6 bases). Trimming removed 5 bases from V and 3 bases from J, with 14 bases in between. The length of the CDR3 is 15 residues. The CDR3 nucleotides are TGTGCCAGCAGTCCAGGGGTGGTTACCAATCAGCCCCAGCATTTT. As protein: CASSPGVVTNQPQHF.

This sequence joins TRBV20-1 and TRBJ2-3, with TRBD2 as a possible D gene (6 bases). The length of the CDR3 is 14 residues. The V end lost 5 bases, the J end lost 6 bases, and 18 bases lay between the germline ends. Germline CDR1 reads DFQATT; CDR2 reads SNEGSKA (reference sequence). CDR3 sequence reads: CSAPVTGVLDTQYF. In DNA form, the CDR3 reads TGCAGTGCTCCGGTTACGGGGGTCTTGGATACGCAGTATTTT.

This clonotype was detected ten times or more. The rearrangement links TRBV5-1 to TRBJ2-1; D is unresolved. Germline V gives CDR1 SGHRS, CDR2 YFSETQ. This CDR3 region has 16 residues. V gave up 1 base and J gave up 0 bases, with 11 bases separating them. The CDR3 bases are TGCGCCAGCAGCTTGTTAAGTGGTAGCTCCTACAATGAGCAGTTCTTC. This translates into CASSLLSGSSYNEQFF.

The chain employs TRBV5-1 and TRBJ2-2; D remains ambiguous. V was pared by 0 bases and J by 2 bases, with 8 bases between. The CDR3 sequence is 15 residues long. Germline CDR1 is SGHRS and CDR2 is YFSETQ. CDR3 in DNA: TGCGCCAGCAGCTTGGACGGCCCAAACACCGGGGAGCTGTTTTTT. It codes for CASSLDGPNTGELFF.

This clonotype was seen at least ten times. The chain employs TRBV5-1 and TRBJ2-5, with D perhaps TRBD1 (6 bases). This CDR3 has 13 amino acids. The V gene's germline CDR1 is SGHRS and CDR2 YFSETQ. V shed 6 bases and J shed 1 base, with 10 bases lying between them. The CDR3 sequence is CASKGTTQETQYF. The CDR3 bases are TGCGCCAGCAAAGGGACAACCCAAGAGACCCAGTACTTC. Looking up the rest from reference TRBV5-1 and TRBJ2-5 gives the full variable domain: KAGVTQTPRYLIKTRGQQVTLSCSPISGHRSVSWYQQTPGQGLQFLFEYFSETQRNKGNFPGRFSGRQFSNSRSEMNVSTLELGDSALYLCASKGTTQETQYFGPGTRLLVL.

This clonotype was picked up many times. The CDR3 nucleotides are TGTGCCAGCAGTTTGGCCATGGGACAGGGCTACGAGCAGTACTTC. Translating gives CASSLAMGQGYEQYF. The J gene is TRBJ2-7, the V gene TRBV12-3 or TRBV12-4, with 9 bases lining up with TRBD1. J gave up 3 bases and V 3 bases, and 6 bases lay outside the gene matches. CDR3 size: 15 residues.

This clonotype was counted at least ten times. The chain joins TRBV5-5 to TRBJ2-1, with D hard to call. Trimming shortened V by 4 bases and J by 0 bases, and 20 bases separated the two germline ends. CDR3 size: 18 residues. Germline-derived CDR1 and CDR2 are SGHKS and YYEKEE (reference sequence). The CDR3 is CASSRRGPVLSSYNEQFF. DNA for the CDR3: TGTGCCAGCAGCCGTAGAGGACCCGTCCTTAGCTCCTACAATGAGCAGTTCTTC.

This clonotype has ten or more counts. The chain carries TRBV7-2 and TRBJ2-2; 9 nucleotides line up with TRBD1. This CDR3 is 15 amino acids long. Germline V gene data show CDR1 as SGHTA and CDR2 as FQGNSA. The V gene end was trimmed by 2 bases and the J gene end by 4 bases; junction bases not matched to a gene: 2. CDR3 sequence: CASSLWTGATGELFF. The CDR3 coding sequence is TGTGCCAGCAGCTTATGGACAGGGGCCACCGGGGAGCTGTTTTTT.

Worth noting for this clonotype: A much larger clone lies one base from this, so it may be a read error. This sequence joins TRBV28 and TRBJ2-6; TRBD1 matches at 9 bases. Germline lookup yields CDR1 MDHEN and CDR2 SYDVKM. This CDR3 region has 16 residues. The CDR3 region is CARLQGALSWANVLTF. In DNA, the CDR3 is TGTGCCAGACTACAGGGGGCTCTCTCTTGGGCCAACGTCCTGACTTTC.

This clonotype was observed a few times. The rearrangement uses TRBV20-1 and TRBJ2-3; a possible D gene is TRBD2 (5 bases). CDR1 and CDR2 from the germline V gene are DFQATT and SNEGSKA (reference sequence). V was trimmed by 3 bases and J by 2 bases, leaving 15 bases between them. This CDR3 is built from 15 residues. CDR3 nucleotide sequence: TGCAGTGCTAGTCCACTAGGCCTTTCCACAGATACGCAGTATTTT. It encodes CSASPLGLSTDTQYF.